These 8 T cell receptor beta chains were all obtained from the same sample, sequenced in a study of molecular identifiers for immune sequencing clone quantification. TCRdb reanalysed the PCR reads using MiXCR and keeps one entry per CDR3 protein. The sample gives roughly 320,000 distinct CDR3 sequences, 20% to 25% of which show up once; approximately 0.84% is in the top ten. The sample consisted of naive CD8+ T cells from blood, with Jurkat cell RNA spiked in. Subset of the sample: FACS-sorted CD8+CD4-CCR7+CD45RA+ naive T cells. The receptors originated from a human donor in good health. Some libraries in this study had Jurkat cell RNA spiked in.

Concerning this clonotype itself: This sequence may be a read error, since a much larger clone differs from it by one base. The chain combines TRBV12-3 or TRBV12-4 with TRBJ1-2; possibly TRBD1 for D (6 bases). This CDR3 is 14 amino acids long. The CDR3 is CASSLSPGAYGYAF. The CDR3 region has the DNA TGTGCCAGCAGTTTATCCCCAGGGGCCTATGGCTACGCCTTC.

This clonotype was detected only once. Just one base apart from a much larger clone, this may be a read error. The V gene is TRBV15, the J gene TRBJ1-5; D might be TRBD1 (6 bases). Trimming pared 8 bases from V and 5 bases from J, leaving 19 bases between. The CDR3 extends over 15 amino acids. CDR1 and CDR2 from the germline V gene are LNHNV and YYDKDF (reference sequence). In DNA, the CDR3 is TGTGCCACCGGCGGGGGGAGGGGGTATCATCAGCCCCAGCATTTT. This gives the protein CATGGGRGYHQPQHF.

This clonotype was picked up many times. The chain uses TRBV29-1 and TRBJ2-2; no firm D call. Germline values: CDR1 SQVTM, CDR2 ANQGSEA. The V and J ends lost 8 bases and 4 bases respectively, with 11 bases between them. The CDR3 extends over 12 amino acids. The CDR3, as DNA: TGCAGCCTACTCTCTGGCACCGGGGAGCTGTTTTTT. The encoded protein is CSLLSGTGELFF.

This clonotype showed up just once. The junction departs from the called germline gene at one end, perhaps through a read error. The rearrangement links TRBV12-3 or TRBV12-4 to TRBJ2-5, with TRBD1 as a possible D gene (5 bases). The CDR3 loop spans 13 amino acids. In nucleotides, the CDR3 is TGTGCCGGCAGCCCAGGGCTGCGAGAGACCCAGTACTTC. This translates into CAGSPGLRETQYF.

Notes on this clonotype: This may arise from a read error, as a much more abundant clone is one base away. The V call is TRBV29-1, the J call TRBJ1-1; D gene ambiguous. The CDR3 covers 12 residues. CDR1 SQVTM and CDR2 ANQGSEA come from the germline V gene. CDR3 coding DNA: TGCAACGTGGGAACCATGAACACTGAAGCTTTCTTT. As protein: CNVGTMNTEAFF.

In the case of this clonotype: Given a much more abundant clone one base away, this may be a read error. The chain is built from TRBV6-5 and TRBJ2-2; 8 nucleotides match TRBD2. Germline CDR1 is MNHEY and CDR2 is SVGAGI. This CDR3 spans 15 amino acids. The CDR3 sequence: CASSYPGGAAGGLFF. CDR3 sequence (DNA): TGTGCCAGCAGTTACCCCGGGGGGGCGGCCGGGGGGCTGTTTTTT.

To note about this clonotype: With a much larger clone just one base away, this may be a read error. This chain joins TRBV7-6 and TRBJ1-4, with D perhaps matching TRBD1 (6 bases). This CDR3 is built from 16 residues. Looked up from germline, CDR1 is SGHVS and CDR2 is FNYEAQ. For the CDR3, the DNA is TGTGCCAGCAGCTTAGGACAGGCTGCAACTAATGAAAAACAGTTTTTT. Translated, it gives CASSLGQAATNEKQFF.

This clonotype was found many times. The V and J genes are TRBV18 and TRBJ1-1; D call uncertain. V lost 6 bases and J 2 bases, leaving 16 bases between the germline ends. Germline V gives CDR1 KGHSH, CDR2 LQKENI. The CDR3 is made up of 15 amino acids. The CDR3 sequence is CASSDLEGLNTEAFF. DNA for the CDR3: TGTGCCAGCTCGGATCTTGAAGGCCTCAACACTGAAGCTTTCTTT.